This T cell receptor (beta chain) was identified in a study of cytomegalovirus exposure and HLA in healthy donors. V was clipped by 0 bases and J by 6 bases, with 13 bases between them. CDR1 SGHRS and CDR2 YFSETQ come from the germline V gene. The CDR3 loop spans 14 amino acids. Primers for the PCR totalled 60 Vbeta and 13 Jbeta. Sequenced by immunoSEQ multiplex PCR; TCRdb stores in-frame clones only, minus some. Among some 140,000 clones, roughly four fifths were seen once, and the ten largest hold 8.8%. This clonotype was sampled from a woman between 45 and 65 years old in good health and CMV-seropositive. The specimen was PBMCs. The rearrangement links TRBV5-1 to TRBJ2-7; D is perhaps TRBD1 (6 bases). The CDR3 region has the DNA TGCGCCAGCAGCTTGGTCAGGGGACATGGCGAGCAGTACTTC. This sequence encodes CASSLVRGHGEQYF.